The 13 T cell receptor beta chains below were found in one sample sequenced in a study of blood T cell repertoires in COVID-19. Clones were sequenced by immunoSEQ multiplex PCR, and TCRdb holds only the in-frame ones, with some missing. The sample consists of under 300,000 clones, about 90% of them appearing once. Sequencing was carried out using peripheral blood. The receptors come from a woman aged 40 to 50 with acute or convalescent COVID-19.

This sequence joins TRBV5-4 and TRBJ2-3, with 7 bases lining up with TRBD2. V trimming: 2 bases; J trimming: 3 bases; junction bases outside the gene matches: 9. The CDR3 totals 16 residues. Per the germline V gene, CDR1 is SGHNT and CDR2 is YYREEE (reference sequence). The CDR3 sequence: CASSLLSGVTTDTQYF. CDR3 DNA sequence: TGTGCCAGCAGCTTACTAAGCGGGGTGACGACAGATACGCAGTATTTT.

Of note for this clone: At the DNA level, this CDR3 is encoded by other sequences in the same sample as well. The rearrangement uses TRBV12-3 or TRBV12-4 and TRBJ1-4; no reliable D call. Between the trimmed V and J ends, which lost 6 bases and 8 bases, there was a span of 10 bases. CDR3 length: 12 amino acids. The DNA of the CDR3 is TGTGCCAGCAGCCTAGGCAGAGAAAAACTGTTTTTT. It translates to CASSLGREKLFF.

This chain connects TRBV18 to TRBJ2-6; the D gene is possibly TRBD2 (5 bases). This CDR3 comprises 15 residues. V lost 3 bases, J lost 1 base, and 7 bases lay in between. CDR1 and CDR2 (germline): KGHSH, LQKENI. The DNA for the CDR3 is TGTGCCAGCTCACCGGACTGGTCTGGGGCCAACGTCCTGACTTTC. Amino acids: CASSPDWSGANVLTF.

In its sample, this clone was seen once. In DNA, the CDR3 is TGCGCCAGCAGGGAGGACAGCGGGGGTGGCTACACCTTC. It translates to CASREDSGGGYTF. The chain couples TRBV5-1 to TRBJ1-2, with D possibly being TRBD1 (6 bases). The V end was cut by 5 bases, the J end by 7 bases, with 15 bases between. This CDR3 contains 13 residues. The germline V gene has CDR1 SGHRS and CDR2 YFSETQ.

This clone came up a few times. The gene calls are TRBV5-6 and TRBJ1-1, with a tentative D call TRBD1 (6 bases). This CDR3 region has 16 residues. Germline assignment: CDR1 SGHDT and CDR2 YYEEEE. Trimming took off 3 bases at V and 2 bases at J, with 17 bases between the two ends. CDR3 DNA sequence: TGTGCCAGCAGCTGGGGGGGCCGAGCCTTAAACACTGAAGCTTTCTTT. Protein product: CASSWGGRALNTEAFF.

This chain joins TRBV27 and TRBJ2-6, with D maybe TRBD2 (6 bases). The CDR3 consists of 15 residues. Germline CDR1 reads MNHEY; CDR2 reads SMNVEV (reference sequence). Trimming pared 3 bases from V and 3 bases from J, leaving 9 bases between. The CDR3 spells CASSFGGVGANVLTF. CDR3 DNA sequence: TGTGCCAGCAGTTTCGGCGGGGTTGGGGCCAACGTCCTGACTTTC. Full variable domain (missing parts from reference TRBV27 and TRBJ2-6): EAQVTQNPRYLITVTGKKLTVTCSQNMNHEYMSWYRQDPGLGLRQIYYSMNVEVTDKGDVPEGYKVSRKEKRNFPLILESPSPNQTSLYFCASSFGGVGANVLTFGAGSRLTVL.

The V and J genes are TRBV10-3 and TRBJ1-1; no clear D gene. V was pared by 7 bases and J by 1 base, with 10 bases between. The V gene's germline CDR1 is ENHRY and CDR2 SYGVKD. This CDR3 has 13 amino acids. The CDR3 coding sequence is TGTGCCATCACCCCAGGAGGGAACACTGAAGCTTTCTTT. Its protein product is CAITPGGNTEAFF.

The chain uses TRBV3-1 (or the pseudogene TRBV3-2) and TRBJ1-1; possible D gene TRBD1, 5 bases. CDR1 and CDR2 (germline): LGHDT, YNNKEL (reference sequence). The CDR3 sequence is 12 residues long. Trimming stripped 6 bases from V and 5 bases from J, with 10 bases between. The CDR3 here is CASRGRGTEAFF. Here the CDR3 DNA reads TGTGCCAGCAGAGGGCGGGGGACTGAAGCTTTCTTT.

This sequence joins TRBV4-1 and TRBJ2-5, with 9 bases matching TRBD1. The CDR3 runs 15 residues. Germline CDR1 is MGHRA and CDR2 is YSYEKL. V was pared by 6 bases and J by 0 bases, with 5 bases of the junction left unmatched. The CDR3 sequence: CASSRGTGYQETQYF. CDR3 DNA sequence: TGCGCCAGCAGTCGTGGGACAGGGTACCAAGAGACCCAGTACTTC.

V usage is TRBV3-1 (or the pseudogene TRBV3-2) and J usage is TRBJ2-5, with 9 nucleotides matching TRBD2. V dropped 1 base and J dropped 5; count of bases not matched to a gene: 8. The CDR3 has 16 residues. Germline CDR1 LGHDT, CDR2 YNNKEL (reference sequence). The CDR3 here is CASSQASSSGVETQYF. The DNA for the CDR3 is TGTGCCAGCAGCCAAGCAAGTTCTAGCGGGGTTGAGACCCAGTACTTC.

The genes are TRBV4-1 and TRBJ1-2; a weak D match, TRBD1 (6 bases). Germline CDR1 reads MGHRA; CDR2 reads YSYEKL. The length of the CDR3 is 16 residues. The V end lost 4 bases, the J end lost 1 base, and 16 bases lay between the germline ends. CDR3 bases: TGCGCCAGCAGCCTCCCGGGGGGCAGGGTTAACTATGGCTACACCTTC. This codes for CASSLPGGRVNYGYTF.

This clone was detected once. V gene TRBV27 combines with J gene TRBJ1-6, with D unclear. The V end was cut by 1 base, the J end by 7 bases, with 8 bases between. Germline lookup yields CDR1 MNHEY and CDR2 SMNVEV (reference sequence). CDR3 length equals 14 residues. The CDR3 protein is CASSLFSENSPLHF. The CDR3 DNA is TGTGCCAGCAGTTTATTTTCAGAAAATTCACCCCTCCACTTT.

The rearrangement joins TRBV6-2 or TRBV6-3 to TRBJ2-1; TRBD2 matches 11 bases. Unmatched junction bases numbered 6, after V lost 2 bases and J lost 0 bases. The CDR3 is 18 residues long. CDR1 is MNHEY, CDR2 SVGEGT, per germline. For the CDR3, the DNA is TGTGCCAGCAGTTACCCAATTAGCGGGGGGGCCTCCTACAATGAGCAGTTCTTC. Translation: CASSYPISGGASYNEQFF.